This T cell receptor beta chain was sequenced in a study of Ad26.COV2.S vaccination and SARS-CoV-2 variants. Study context: Once or twice, 56 days apart, Ad26.COV2.S was delivered intramuscularly.

As to this clone: Its antigen is currently unknown.

The V end lost 3 bases, the J end lost 2 bases, and 19 bases lay between the germline ends. Germline values: CDR1 LNHNV, CDR2 YYDKDF (reference sequence). The CDR3 has 17 amino acids. Study findings and constraints: An underestimation of total T cell responses may have resulted from the TCR breadth and depth analyses. Vaccinated and placebo-treated recipients had similar non-spike TCR breadth.

Clones were sequenced by immunoSEQ multiplex PCR, and TCRdb holds only the in-frame ones, with some missing. Here the sample spans 290,000 or so clones, 87% being singletons. The treatment: about 20 received Ad26.COV2.S at low or high dose, single or two shots; roughly 5 received placebo; per-sample allocation not given. Collection of samples fell on day 63 after the first vaccine or placebo injection. This vaccine is an Ad26 vector that expresses the Wuhan-strain SARS-CoV-2 spike. This chain joins TRBV15 and TRBJ1-1, with D maybe TRBD1 (5 bases). The TCR originated in a person aged 18 to 59 who received the Ad26.COV2.S COVID-19 vaccine or a placebo. The sequencing here drew on peripheral blood, taken in a trial of Ad26.COV2.S vaccine versus placebo. Here the CDR3 reads CATSRTVSGGLNTEAFF. DNA for the CDR3: TGTGCCACCAGCAGGACAGTTTCCGGGGGATTAAACACTGAAGCTTTCTTT.